This T cell receptor (beta chain) was found in a study of regulatory T cells in long-lasting Graves disease. Findings and caveats of the study: The TCR repertoire of persistent Graves' patients was less diverse than that of newly diagnosed ones.

Arm-PCR of CDR3 regions with iRepertoire HTBI primers generated TCR beta libraries. The authors' processing: Looking across samples, the authors found under 70 TRBV and 14 to 15 TRBJ segments. TCRdb re-derived calls from the multiplex PCR reads in MiXCR, one entry per CDR3 protein. These V and J calls rely on TCRdb rather than the paper's analysis. The repertoire holds 450,000 to 500,000 distinct CDR3 sequences, around 15% seen once, with 9% to 15% in the top ten. This clonotype was found many times. Its antigen is currently unknown. This CDR3 comprises 18 residues. Germline V gene lookup returns CDR1 MNHNS and CDR2 SASEGT. The trim removed 5 bases at V and 8 bases at J, leaving 20 bases unmatched. Time point specified: newly diagnosed GD, antithyroid drugs for less than 3 months. Making the TCR library involved RNA that had been extracted from PBMCs. The same data also went into a second study, on T cells in Graves' hyperthyroidism and ophthalmopathy. That study reports: TCR CDR3 underwent first-round RT-PCR with the HTBI primer set.

The receptor comes from a man aged 35-49 years with Graves disease. Sequencing was performed on peripheral blood mononuclear cells (PBMCs), taken at new diagnosis, from a patient treated with antithyroid drugs. The rearrangement uses TRBV6-1 and TRBJ2-1; 8 bases match TRBD2. CDR3 in amino acids: CASSNTETSAFLWDEQFF. The CDR3 DNA reads TGTGCCAGCAGTAACACTGAGACTAGCGCGTTCCTCTGGGATGAGCAGTTCTTC.